One and the same sample provided the 2 T cell receptor beta chains below, sequenced in a study of blood T cell repertoires in COVID-19. Sequencing used immunoSEQ multiplex PCR; TCRdb keeps in-frame clones, though not all of them. This sample yields 100,000 to 150,000 clones, of which about four fifths are seen a single time; 10% to 15% belongs to the top ten. Input material: peripheral blood. These receptors all come from a woman aged 55-69 years with acute or convalescent COVID-19.

Concerning this clone itself: One end of the junction is discordant with germline, which a read error may explain. The CDR3 protein is CATSRGLGGSGNTIYF. As DNA, the CDR3 is TGTGCCACCAGTCGGGGGTTAGGGGGCTCGGGAAACACCATATATTTT. The chain recombines TRBV2 with TRBJ1-3; 7 bases map to TRBD1. Germline V gene lookup returns CDR1 SNHLY and CDR2 FYNNEI. The CDR3 consists of 16 residues. Supplemented by reference TRBV2 and TRBJ1-3, the full variable domain reads EPEVTQTPSHQVTQMGQEVILRCVPISNHLYFYWYRQILGQKVEFLVSFYNNEISEKSEIFDDQFSVERPDGSNFTLKIRSTKLEDSAMYFCATSRGLGGSGNTIYFGEGSWLTVV.

This clone showed up just a few times. This chain joins TRBV5-1 and TRBJ1-4; no definite D call. The CDR3 has 15 amino acids. V lost 1 base, J lost 5 bases, and 12 bases lay in between. Germline values: CDR1 SGHRS, CDR2 YFSETQ. The CDR3 region is CASSLRGTVNEKLFF. CDR3 nucleotide sequence: TGCGCCAGCAGCTTGCGCGGTACGGTAAATGAAAAACTGTTTTTT.